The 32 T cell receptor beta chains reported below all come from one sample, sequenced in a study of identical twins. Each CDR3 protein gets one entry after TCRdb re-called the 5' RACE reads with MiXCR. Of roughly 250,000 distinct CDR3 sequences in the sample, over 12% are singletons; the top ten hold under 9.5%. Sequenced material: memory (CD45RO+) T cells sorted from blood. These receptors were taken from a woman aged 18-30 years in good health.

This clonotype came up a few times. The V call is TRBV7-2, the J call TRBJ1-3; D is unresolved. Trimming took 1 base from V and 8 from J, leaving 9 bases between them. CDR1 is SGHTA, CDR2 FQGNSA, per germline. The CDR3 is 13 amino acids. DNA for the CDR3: TGTGCCAGCAGCTTAGTTCTTCGGGACACCATATATTTT. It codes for CASSLVLRDTIYF.

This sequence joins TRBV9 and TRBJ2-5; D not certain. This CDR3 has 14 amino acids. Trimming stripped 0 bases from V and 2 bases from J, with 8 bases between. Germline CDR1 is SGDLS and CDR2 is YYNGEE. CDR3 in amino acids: CASSVEQTQETQYF. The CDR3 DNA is TGTGCCAGCAGCGTAGAGCAGACGCAAGAGACCCAGTACTTC.

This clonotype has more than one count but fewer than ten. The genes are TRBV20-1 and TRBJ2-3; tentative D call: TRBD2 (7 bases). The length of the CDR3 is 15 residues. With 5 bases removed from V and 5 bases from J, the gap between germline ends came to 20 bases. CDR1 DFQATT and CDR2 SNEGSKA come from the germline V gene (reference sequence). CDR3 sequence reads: CSAHNREAGRDTQYF. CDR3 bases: TGCAGTGCTCACAACAGGGAAGCGGGAAGAGATACGCAGTATTTT.

The CDR3 reads CASSLSPSAPYNEQFF. The CDR3 DNA reads TGTGCCAGCAGCTTGAGCCCCTCCGCTCCTTACAATGAGCAGTTCTTC. The chain has TRBV5-6 and TRBJ2-1; D is unresolved. The CDR3 contains 16 residues. Germline V gene lookup returns CDR1 SGHDT and CDR2 YYEEEE. V lost 1 base to trimming and J lost 4 bases, with 15 bases between them.

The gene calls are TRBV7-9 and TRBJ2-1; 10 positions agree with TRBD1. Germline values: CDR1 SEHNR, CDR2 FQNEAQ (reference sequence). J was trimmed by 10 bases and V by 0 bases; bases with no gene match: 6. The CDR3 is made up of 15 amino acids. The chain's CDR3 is CASSLATGGYREQFF. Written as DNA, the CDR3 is TGTGCCAGCAGCTTAGCGACAGGGGGCTACAGGGAGCAGTTCTTC.

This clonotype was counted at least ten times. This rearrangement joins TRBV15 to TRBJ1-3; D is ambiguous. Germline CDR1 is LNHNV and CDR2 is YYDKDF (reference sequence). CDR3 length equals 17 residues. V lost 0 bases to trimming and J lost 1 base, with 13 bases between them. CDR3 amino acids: CATSRDLPGFSGNTIYF. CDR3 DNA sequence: TGTGCCACCAGCAGAGATTTGCCAGGCTTTTCTGGAAACACCATATATTTT.

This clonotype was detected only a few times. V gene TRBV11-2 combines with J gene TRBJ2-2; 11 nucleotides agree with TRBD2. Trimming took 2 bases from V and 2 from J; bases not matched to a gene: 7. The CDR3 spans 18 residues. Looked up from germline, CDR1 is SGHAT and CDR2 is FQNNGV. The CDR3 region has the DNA TGTGCCAGCAGCTTAAAAGTAGCGGGGGGGCTAAACACCGGGGAGCTGTTTTTT. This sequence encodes CASSLKVAGGLNTGELFF.

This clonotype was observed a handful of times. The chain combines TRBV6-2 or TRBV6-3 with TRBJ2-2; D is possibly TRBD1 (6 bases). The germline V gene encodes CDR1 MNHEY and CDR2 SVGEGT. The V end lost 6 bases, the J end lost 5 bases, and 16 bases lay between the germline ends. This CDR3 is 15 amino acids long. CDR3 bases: TGTGCCAGCAGACAGGGACCCTTCCCGACCGGGGAGCTGTTTTTT. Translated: CASRQGPFPTGELFF.

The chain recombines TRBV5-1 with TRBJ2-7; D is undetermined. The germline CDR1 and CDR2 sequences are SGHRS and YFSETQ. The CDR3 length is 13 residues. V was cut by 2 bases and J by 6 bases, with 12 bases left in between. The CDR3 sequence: CASSLNNGGEQYF. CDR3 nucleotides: TGCGCCAGCAGCTTAAATAACGGCGGCGAGCAGTACTTC.

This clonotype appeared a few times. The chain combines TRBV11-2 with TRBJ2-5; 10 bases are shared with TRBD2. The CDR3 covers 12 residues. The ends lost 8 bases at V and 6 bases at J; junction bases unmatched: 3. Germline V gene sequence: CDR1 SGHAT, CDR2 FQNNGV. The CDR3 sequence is CASEGLAKTQYF. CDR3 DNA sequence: TGTGCCAGCGAGGGACTAGCGAAGACCCAGTACTTC.

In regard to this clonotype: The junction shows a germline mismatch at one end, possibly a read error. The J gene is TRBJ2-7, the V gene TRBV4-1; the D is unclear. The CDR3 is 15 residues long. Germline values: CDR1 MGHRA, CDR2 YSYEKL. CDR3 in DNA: TGTGCCAGCAGCTTTCTCAGGTGGGGCTCCTACGAGCAGTACTTC. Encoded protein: CASSFLRWGSYEQYF.

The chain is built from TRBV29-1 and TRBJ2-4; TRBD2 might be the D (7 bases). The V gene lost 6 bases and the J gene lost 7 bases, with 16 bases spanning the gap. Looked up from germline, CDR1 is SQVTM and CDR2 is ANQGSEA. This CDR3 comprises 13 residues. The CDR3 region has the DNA TGCAGCGTGGGACCAGGGGAGGGCAACATTCAGTACTTC. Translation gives CSVGPGEGNIQYF.

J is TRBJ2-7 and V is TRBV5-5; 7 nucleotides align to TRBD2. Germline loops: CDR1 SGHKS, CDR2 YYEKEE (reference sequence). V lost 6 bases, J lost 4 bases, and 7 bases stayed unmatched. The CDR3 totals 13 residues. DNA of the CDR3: TGTGCCAGCAAAGGTCTAGCGGCTTACGAGCAGTACTTC. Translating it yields CASKGLAAYEQYF.

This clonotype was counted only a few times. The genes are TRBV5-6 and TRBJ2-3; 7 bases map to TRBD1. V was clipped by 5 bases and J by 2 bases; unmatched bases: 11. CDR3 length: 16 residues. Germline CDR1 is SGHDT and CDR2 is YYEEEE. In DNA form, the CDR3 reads TGTGCCAGCAGACCGACCGGGGACAGACACACAGATACGCAGTATTTT. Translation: CASRPTGDRHTDTQYF.

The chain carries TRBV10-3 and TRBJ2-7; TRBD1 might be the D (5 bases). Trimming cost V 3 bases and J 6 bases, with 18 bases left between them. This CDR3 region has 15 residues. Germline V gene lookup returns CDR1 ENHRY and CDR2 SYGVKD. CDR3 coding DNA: TGTGCCATCAGTGATAAGACAGAAGGTTTGATCGAGCAGTACTTC. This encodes CAISDKTEGLIEQYF.

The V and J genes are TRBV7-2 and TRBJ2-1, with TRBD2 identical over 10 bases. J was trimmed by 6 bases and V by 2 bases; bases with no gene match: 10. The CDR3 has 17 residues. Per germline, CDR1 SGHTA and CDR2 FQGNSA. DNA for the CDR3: TGTGCCAGCAGCTTAAGTCGGGCTAGCGGGAGTAGCAATGAGCAGTTCTTC. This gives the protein CASSLSRASGSSNEQFF.

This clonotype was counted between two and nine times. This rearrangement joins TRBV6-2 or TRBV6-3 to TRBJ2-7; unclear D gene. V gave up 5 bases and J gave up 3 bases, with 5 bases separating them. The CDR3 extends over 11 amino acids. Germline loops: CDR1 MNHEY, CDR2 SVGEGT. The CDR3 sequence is CASSTLYEQYF. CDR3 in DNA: TGTGCCAGCAGTACCCTCTACGAGCAGTACTTC.

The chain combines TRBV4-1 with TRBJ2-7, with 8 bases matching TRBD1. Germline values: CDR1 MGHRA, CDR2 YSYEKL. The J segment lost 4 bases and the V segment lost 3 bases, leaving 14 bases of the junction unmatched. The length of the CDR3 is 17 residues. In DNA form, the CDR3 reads TGCGCCAGCAGCCAGACTAAGGGGTCAGGGGGCTCATACGAGCAGTACTTC. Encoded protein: CASSQTKGSGGSYEQYF.

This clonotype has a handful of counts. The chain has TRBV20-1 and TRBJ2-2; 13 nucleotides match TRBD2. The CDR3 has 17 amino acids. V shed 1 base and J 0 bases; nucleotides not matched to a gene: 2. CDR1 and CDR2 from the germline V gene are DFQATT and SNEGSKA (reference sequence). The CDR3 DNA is TGCAGTGCTAGAGGGACTAGCGGGGGCCCGAACACCGGGGAGCTGTTTTTT. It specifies CSARGTSGGPNTGELFF.

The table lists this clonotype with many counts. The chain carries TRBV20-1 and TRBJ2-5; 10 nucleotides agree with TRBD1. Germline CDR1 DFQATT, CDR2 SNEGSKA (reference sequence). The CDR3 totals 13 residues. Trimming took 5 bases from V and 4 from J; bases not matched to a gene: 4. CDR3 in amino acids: CSASRTGGETQYF. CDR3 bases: TGCAGTGCTTCCCGGACAGGGGGAGAGACCCAGTACTTC.

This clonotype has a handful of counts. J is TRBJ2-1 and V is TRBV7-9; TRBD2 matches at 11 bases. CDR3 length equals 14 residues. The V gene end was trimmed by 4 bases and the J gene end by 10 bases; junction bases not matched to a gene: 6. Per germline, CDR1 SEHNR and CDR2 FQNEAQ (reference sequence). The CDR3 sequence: CASSYSGGAREQFF. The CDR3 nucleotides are TGTGCCAGCAGCTATAGCGGGGGGGCCCGGGAGCAGTTCTTC.

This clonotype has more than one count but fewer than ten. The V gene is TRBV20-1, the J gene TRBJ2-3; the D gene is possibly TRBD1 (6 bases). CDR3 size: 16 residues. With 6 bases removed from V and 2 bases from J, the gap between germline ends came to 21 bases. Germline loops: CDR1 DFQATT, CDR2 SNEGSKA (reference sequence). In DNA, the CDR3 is TGCAGTGCCCCTAAACCGGGACACCTACCCACAGATACGCAGTATTTT. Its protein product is CSAPKPGHLPTDTQYF.

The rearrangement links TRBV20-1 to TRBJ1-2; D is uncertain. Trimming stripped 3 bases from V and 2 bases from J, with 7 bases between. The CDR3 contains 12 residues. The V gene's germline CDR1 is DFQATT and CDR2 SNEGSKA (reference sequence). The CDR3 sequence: CSASPGNYGYTF. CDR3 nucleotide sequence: TGCAGTGCTAGCCCCGGGAACTATGGCTACACCTTC.

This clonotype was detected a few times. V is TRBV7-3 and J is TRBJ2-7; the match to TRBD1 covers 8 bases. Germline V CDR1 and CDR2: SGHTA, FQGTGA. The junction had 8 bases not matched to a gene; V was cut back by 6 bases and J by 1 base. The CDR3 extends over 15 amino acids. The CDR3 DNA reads TGTGCCAGCAGTCAGACAGGGGTGAATTCCTACGAGCAGTACTTC. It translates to CASSQTGVNSYEQYF.

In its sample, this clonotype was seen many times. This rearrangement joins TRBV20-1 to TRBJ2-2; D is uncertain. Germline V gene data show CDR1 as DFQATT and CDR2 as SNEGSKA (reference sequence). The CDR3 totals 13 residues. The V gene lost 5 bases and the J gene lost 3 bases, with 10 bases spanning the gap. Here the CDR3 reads CSAPDPHTGELFF. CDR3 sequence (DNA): TGCAGTGCTCCGGACCCACACACCGGGGAGCTGTTTTTT.

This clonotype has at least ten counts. CDR3 region: CASSWGQGTPNTEAFF. DNA of the CDR3: TGTGCCAGCAGCTGGGGACAGGGGACGCCGAACACTGAAGCTTTCTTT. The chain couples TRBV11-2 to TRBJ1-1; 10 positions match TRBD1. The V gene end was trimmed by 4 bases and the J gene end by 1 base; junction bases not matched to a gene: 6. CDR1 and CDR2 (germline): SGHAT, FQNNGV. The CDR3 spans 16 residues. Looking up the rest from reference TRBV11-2 and TRBJ1-1 gives the full variable domain: EAGVAQSPRYKIIEKRQSVAFWCNPISGHATLYWYQQILGQGPKLLIQFQNNGVVDDSQLPKDRFSAERLKGVDSTLKIQPAKLEDSAVYLCASSWGQGTPNTEAFFGQGTRLTVV.

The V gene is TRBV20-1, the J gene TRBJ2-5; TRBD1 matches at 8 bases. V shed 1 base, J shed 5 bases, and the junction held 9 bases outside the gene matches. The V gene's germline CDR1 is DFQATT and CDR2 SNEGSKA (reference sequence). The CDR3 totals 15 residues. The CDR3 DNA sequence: TGCAGTGCTAGAGGGCACCAGGGGGCGGGGGAGACCCAGTACTTC. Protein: CSARGHQGAGETQYF.

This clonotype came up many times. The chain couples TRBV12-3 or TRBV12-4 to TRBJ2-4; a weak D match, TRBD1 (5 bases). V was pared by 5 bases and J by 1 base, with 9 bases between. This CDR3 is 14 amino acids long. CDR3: CASSTSGAKNIQYF. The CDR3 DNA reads TGTGCCAGCAGTACTTCAGGGGCCAAAAACATTCAGTACTTC.

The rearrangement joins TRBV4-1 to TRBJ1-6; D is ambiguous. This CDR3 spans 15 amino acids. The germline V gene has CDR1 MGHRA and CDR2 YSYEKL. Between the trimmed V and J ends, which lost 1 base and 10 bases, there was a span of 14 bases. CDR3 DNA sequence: TGCGCCAGCAGCCAAGCGTTCTTTGGGGTGTCACCCCTCCACTTT. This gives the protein CASSQAFFGVSPLHF.

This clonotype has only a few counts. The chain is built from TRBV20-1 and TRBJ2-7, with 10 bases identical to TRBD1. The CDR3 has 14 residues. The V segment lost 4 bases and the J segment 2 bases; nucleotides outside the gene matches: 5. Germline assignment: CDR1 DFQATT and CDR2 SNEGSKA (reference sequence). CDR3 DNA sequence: TGCAGTGCTAACCCGGGACAGGGGACCTACGAGCAGTACTTC. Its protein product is CSANPGQGTYEQYF.

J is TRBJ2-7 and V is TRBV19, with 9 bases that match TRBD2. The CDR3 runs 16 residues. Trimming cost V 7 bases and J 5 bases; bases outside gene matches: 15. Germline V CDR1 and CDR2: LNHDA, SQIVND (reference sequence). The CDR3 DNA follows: TGTGCCAGTAATCCAGCGGGAGGCTCCCATGAGGACGAGCAGTACTTC. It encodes CASNPAGGSHEDEQYF.

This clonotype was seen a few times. The CDR3 spells CASSVNPIAGGSVQYF. The CDR3 bases are TGTGCCAGCAGCGTAAACCCGATAGCGGGAGGGTCGGTCCAGTACTTC. The V call is TRBV9, the J call TRBJ2-7; the match to TRBD2 covers 11 bases. Germline V gene data show CDR1 as SGDLS and CDR2 as YYNGEE. The CDR3 is 16 amino acids. V was pared by 1 base and J by 10 bases, with 13 bases of the junction left unmatched.